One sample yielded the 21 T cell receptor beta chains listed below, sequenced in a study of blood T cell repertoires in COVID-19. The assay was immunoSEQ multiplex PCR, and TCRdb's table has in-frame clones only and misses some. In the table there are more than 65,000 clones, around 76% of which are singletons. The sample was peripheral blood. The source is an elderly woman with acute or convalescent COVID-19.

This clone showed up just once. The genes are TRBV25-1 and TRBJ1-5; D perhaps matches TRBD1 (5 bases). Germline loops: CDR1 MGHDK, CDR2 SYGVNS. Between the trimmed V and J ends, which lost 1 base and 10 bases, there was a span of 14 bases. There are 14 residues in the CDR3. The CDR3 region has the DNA TGTGCCAGCAGTGAATTAGGGGTGATCAGCCCCCAGCATTTT. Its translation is CASSELGVISPQHF. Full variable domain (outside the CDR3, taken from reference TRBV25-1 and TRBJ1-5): EADIYQTPRYLVIGTGKKITLECSQTMGHDKMYWYQQDPGMELHLIHYSYGVNSTEKGDLSSESTVSRIRTEHFPLTLESARPSHTSQYLCASSELGVISPQHFGDGTRLSIL.

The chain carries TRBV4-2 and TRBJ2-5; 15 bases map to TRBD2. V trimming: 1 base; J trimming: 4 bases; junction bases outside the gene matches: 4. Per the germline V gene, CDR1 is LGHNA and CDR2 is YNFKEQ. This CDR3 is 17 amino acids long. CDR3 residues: CASSQGTSGRAGETQYF. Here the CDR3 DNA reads TGTGCCAGCAGCCAAGGGACTAGCGGGAGGGCCGGAGAGACCCAGTACTTC.

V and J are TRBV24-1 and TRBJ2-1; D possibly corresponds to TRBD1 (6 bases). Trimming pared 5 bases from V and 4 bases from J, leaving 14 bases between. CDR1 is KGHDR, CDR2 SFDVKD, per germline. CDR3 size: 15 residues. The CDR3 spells CATSGSGTPYNEQFF. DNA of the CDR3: TGTGCCACCAGTGGCTCCGGGACACCATACAATGAGCAGTTCTTC.

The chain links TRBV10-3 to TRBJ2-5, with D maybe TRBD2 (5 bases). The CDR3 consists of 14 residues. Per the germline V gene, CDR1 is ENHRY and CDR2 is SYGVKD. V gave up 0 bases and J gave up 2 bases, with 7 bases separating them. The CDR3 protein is CAISESLAQETQYF. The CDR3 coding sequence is TGTGCCATCAGTGAGTCCCTAGCTCAAGAGACCCAGTACTTC.

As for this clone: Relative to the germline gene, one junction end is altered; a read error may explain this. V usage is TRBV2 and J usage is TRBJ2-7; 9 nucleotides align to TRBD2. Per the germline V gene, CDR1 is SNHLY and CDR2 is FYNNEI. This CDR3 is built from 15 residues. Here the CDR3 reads CASNENPGLAVEQYF. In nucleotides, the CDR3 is TGTGCCAGCAATGAAAATCCGGGACTAGCAGTCGAGCAGTACTTC.

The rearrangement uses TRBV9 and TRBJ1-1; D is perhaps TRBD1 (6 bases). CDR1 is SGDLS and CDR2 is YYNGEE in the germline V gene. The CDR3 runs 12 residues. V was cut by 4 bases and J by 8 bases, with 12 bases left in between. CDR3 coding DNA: TGTGCCAGCAGCCCCTGGACAGCAGAAGCTTTCTTT. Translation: CASSPWTAEAFF.

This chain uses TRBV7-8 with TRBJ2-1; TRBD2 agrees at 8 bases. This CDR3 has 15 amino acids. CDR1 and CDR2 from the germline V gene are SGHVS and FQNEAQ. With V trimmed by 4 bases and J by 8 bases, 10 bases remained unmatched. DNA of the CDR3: TGTGCCAGCAGCTGGGCCGGGACTAGTTTCGATGAGCAGTTCTTC. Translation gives CASSWAGTSFDEQFF.

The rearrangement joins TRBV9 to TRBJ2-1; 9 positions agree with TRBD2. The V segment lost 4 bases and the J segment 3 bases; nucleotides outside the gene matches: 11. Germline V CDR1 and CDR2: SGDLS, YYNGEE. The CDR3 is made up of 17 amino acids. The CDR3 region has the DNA TGTGCCAGCAGCCTCGATTTTGGACTAGCGAACTACAATGAGCAGTTCTTC. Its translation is CASSLDFGLANYNEQFF.

The CDR3 sequence is CASSLGQAILYEQYF. For the CDR3, the DNA is TGTGCCAGCAGCTTAGGACAGGCCATCCTTTACGAGCAGTACTTC. The chain joins TRBV7-6 to TRBJ2-7; weak D call: TRBD1 (6 bases). In germline, CDR1 is SGHVS, CDR2 FNYEAQ. The V gene lost 1 base and the J gene lost 4 bases, with 14 bases spanning the gap. CDR3 size: 15 residues.

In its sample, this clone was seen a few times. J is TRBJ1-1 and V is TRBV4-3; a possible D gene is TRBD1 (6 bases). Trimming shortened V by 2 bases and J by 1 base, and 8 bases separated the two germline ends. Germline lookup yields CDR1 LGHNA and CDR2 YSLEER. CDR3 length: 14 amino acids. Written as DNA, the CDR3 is TGCGCCAGCAGCCAAAACAGGGAGAACACTGAAGCTTTCTTT. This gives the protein CASSQNRENTEAFF.

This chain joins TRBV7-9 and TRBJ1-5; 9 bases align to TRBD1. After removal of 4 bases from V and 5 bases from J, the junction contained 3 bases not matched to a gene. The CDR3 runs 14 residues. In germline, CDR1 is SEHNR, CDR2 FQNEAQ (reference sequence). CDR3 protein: CASSWTGADQPQHF. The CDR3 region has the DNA TGTGCCAGCAGCTGGACAGGGGCAGATCAGCCCCAGCATTTT.

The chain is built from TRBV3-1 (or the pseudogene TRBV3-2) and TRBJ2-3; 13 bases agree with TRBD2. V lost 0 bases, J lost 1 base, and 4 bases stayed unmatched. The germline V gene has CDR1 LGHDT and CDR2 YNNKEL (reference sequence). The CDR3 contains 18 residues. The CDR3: CASSQEPLAGGCTDTQYF. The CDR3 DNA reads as TGTGCCAGCAGCCAAGAGCCACTAGCGGGAGGGTGCACAGATACGCAGTATTTT.

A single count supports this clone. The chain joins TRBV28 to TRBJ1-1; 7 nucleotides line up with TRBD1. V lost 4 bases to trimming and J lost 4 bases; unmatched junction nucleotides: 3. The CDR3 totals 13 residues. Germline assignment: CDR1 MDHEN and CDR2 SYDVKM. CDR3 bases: TGTGCCAGCAGTTCCGGACAGGTCACTGAAGCTTTCTTT. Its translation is CASSSGQVTEAFF.

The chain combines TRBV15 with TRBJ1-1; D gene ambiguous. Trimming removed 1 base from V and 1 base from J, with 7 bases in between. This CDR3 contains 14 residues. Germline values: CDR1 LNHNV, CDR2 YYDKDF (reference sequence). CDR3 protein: CATSRAGRNTEAFF. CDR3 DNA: TGTGCCACCAGCAGAGCAGGCAGGAACACTGAAGCTTTCTTT.

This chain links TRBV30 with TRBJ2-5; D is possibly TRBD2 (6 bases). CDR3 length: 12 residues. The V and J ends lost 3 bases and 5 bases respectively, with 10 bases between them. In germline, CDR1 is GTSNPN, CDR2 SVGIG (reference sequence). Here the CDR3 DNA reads TGTGCCTGGAGCGCAGGGAGGGAGACCCAGTACTTC. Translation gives CAWSAGRETQYF.

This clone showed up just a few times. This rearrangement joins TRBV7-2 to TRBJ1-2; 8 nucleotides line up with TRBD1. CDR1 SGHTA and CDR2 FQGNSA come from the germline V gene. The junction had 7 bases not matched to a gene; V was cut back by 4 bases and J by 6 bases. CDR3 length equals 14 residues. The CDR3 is CASSSAGGGNGYTF. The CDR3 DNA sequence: TGTGCCAGCAGCTCGGCAGGGGGCGGGAATGGCTACACCTTC.

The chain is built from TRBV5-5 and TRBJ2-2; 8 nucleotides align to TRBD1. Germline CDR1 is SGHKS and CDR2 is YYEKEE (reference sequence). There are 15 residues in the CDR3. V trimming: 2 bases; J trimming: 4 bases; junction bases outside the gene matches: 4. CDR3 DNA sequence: TGTGCCAGCAGCTTAGTCCAGGGGGCCACCGGGGAGCTGTTTTTT. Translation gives CASSLVQGATGELFF.

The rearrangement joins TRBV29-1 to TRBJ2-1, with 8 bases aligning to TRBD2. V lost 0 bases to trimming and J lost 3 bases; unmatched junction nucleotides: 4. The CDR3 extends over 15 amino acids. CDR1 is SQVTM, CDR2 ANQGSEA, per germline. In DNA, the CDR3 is TGCAGCGTTGAAGATCCACTAGCGGACTACAATGAGCAGTTCTTC. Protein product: CSVEDPLADYNEQFF.

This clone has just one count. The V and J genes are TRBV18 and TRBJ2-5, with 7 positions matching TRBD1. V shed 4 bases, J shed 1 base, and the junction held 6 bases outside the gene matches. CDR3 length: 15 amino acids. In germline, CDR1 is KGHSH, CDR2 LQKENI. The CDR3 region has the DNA TGTGCCAGCTCACTGACAGGGCTCTCCCAAGAGACCCAGTACTTC. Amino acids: CASSLTGLSQETQYF.

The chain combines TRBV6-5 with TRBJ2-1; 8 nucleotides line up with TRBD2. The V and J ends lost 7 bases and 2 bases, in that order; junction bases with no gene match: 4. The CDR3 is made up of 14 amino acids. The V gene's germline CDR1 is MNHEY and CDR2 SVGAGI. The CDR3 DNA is TGTGCCAGCACCTTAGCGGGACCCTACAATGAGCAGTTCTTC. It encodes CASTLAGPYNEQFF.

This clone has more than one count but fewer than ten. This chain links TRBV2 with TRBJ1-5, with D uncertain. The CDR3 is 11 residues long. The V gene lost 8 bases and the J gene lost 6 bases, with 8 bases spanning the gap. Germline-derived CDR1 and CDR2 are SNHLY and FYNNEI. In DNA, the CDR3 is TGTGCCAGCGGTCTAACTCAGCCCCAGCATTTT. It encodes CASGLTQPQHF.